This is a list of T cell receptor beta chains from one sample in a study of Ad26.COV2.S vaccination and SARS-CoV-2 variants. The protocol was immunoSEQ multiplex PCR, while the TCRdb copy is restricted to in-frame clones and leaves out a portion. The profile shows roughly 100,000 clones, less than 85% of them singletons. This specimen consisted of peripheral blood, obtained after recovery from COVID-19. The receptors were gathered from a human donor who had recovered from COVID-19. CDR3s include the opening cysteine and the closing phenylalanine or tryptophan. Clone size appears in some rows only: once, few, many, or a class for an expanded clone.

abundance	v_gene	CDR3aa
NA	TRBV9	CASSAGGNYGYTF
NA	TRBV5-1	CASSLGSGAREKLFF
few	TRBV5-1	CASSLDREGFGYTF
NA	TRBV4-1	CASSQESGGAVTQYF
NA	TRBV7-9	CASSFSQGQRETQYF
once	TRBV7-9	CASRQGSDTEAFF
NA	TRBV27	CASSSRWGAEETQYF
NA	TRBV5-4	CASSLAGQGPGELFF
NA	TRBV12-5	CATQQGAKNIQYF
NA	TRBV6-2/TRBV6-3	CASSSGDRNEQFF
NA	TRBV2	CASSGMGTVRTEAFF
NA	TRBV5-1	CASSLGVGLMQETQYF
NA	TRBV5-1	CASSRQGEIEKLFF
NA	TRBV19	CASSEGLGQETQYF
NA	TRBV3-1/TRBV3-2	CASSQEIGQGVGSGNTIYF
NA	TRBV19	CASSIRLNQPQHF
NA	TRBV28	CASSQPTGTDTQYF
NA	TRBV5-1	CASSLDAGNSPLHF
NA	TRBV11-2	CASSLGGLAETQYF
NA	TRBV6-5	CASSYGVGMNTEAFF
once	TRBV7-2	CASSLEGTGMGNQPQHF
NA	TRBV7-6	CASSLGGAGIQETQYF
NA	TRBV5-6	CASSFLGGDSPLHF
few	TRBV10-1	CASSETLSDNEQFF
NA	TRBV6-4	CASSDPGTGPETQYF
NA	TRBV3-1/TRBV3-2	CASSQGGLDSGAFF
NA	TRBV27	CASRSIVRLRADTQYF
NA	TRBV25-1	CASSPRTGSKAFF
NA	TRBV19	CASKGRGNTEAFF
NA	TRBV10-2	CASRLAGAANTGELFF
few	TRBV28	CASTSRDFGAYNEQFF
NA	TRBV12-3/TRBV12-4	CASSLRGTGELFF
few	TRBV7-2	CASSLGQIGEQYF
NA	TRBV3-1/TRBV3-2	CASSPVPGQGREQGYTF
NA	TRBV6-5	CASRRTGLSNYGYTF
NA	TRBV19	CASSIAGGWGNEQYF
NA	TRBV4-1	CASSQAGGSVAFF
NA	TRBV19	CASTGAPYYGYTF
NA	TRBV3-1/TRBV3-2	CASSQSDTGELFF
NA	TRBV28	CASSQGRSEKLFF
NA	TRBV5-4	CASSSGRVLTDTQYF
NA	TRBV19	CASSITAGGLQETQYF
NA	TRBV5-4	CASSPDRGQTEAFF
NA	TRBV6-2/TRBV6-3	CASSYVGGNTEAFF
NA	TRBV30	CAWRTRGFGTDTQYF
NA	TRBV12-3/TRBV12-4	CASSLQTDYGYTF
NA	TRBV11-2	CASSRIDRSTAGYTF
NA	TRBV5-1	CASSLDWNSYEQYF
NA	TRBV18	CASSRSGTVQNEKLFF
NA	TRBV27	CASSPTGYEQYF
NA	TRBV7-3	CASSPGTGGYTF
NA	TRBV15	CATSRGRGGIYNEQFF
NA	TRBV5-4	CASSLDGVSYEQYF
NA	TRBV5-5	CASSPLTSGGYEQYF
NA	TRBV27	CASSLGPSWVTGELFF